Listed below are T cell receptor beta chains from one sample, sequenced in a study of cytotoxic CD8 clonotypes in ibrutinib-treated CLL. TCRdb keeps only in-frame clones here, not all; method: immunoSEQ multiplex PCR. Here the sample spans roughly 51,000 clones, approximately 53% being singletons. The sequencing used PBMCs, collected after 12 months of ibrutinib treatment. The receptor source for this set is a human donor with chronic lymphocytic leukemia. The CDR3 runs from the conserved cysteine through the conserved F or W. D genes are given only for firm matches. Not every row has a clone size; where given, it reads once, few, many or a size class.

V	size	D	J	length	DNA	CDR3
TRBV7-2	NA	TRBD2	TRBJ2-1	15	TGTGCCAGCAGCTTAGCGGCTAGCGGGAGGGGTGAGCAGTTCTTC	CASSLAASGRGEQFF
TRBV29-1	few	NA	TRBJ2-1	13	TGCAGCGTTGAAGAGCACCAATACAATGAGCAGTTCTTC	CSVEEHQYNEQFF
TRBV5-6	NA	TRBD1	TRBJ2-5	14	TGTGCCAGCAGCTTATGGACAGGGGGCGAGACCCAGTACTTC	CASSLWTGGETQYF
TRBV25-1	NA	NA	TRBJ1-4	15	TGTGCCAGCAGTGATACACGGCAGTATAATGAAAAACTGTTTTTT	CASSDTRQYNEKLFF
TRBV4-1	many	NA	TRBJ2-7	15	TGCGCCAGCAGCCAAGAAGAAGCCCCCCACTACGAGCAGTACTTC	CASSQEEAPHYEQYF
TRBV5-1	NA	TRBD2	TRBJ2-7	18	TGCGCCAGCAGCTTGAGCCTAGCGGGAGGCACATCCGGGAGGGAGCAGTACTTC	CASSLSLAGGTSGREQYF
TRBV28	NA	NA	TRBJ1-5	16	TGTGCCAGCAGTTTGTCACCGGGATATAGCAATCAGCCCCAGCATTTT	CASSLSPGYSNQPQHF
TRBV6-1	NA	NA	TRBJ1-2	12	TGTGCCAGCAGTTTAAGTGGAGTTGGCTACACCTTC	CASSLSGVGYTF
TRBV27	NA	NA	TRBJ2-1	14	TGTGCCAGCATAAGGGACCCTTCCTACAATGAGCAGTTCTTC	CASIRDPSYNEQFF
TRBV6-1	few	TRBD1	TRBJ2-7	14	TGTGCCAGCAGGCCGACAGGGGGCTTAGGCGAGCAGTACTTC	CASRPTGGLGEQYF
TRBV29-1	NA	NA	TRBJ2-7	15	TGCAGCGCTAAAAGGGGGACGTCGACTTACTACGAGCAGTACTTC	CSAKRGTSTYYEQYF
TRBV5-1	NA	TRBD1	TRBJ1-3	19	TGCGCCAGCAGCCGCGGGGACAGCTCCTTCTTTTCCTCTGGAAACACCATATATTTT	CASSRGDSSFFSSGNTIYF
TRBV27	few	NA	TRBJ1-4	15	TGTGCCAGCAGTCCATTGACAGGACCCAATGAAAAACTGTTTTTT	CASSPLTGPNEKLFF
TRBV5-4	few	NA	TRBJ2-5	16	TGTGCCAGCAGCTTGGACAGGTCCAGCCCCGAGGAGACCCAGTACTTC	CASSLDRSSPEETQYF
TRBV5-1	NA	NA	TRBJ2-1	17	TGCGCCAGCAGCCCTAGGGACTTTACGAGCTCCTACAATGAGCAGTTCTTC	CASSPRDFTSSYNEQFF
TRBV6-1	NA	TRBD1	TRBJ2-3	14	TGTGCCAGCAGTTTGGACAGGGGGAAAGATACGCAGTATTTT	CASSLDRGKDTQYF
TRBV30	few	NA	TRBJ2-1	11	TGTGCCTGGAGTCGAGGTACTGAGCAGTTCTTC	CAWSRGTEQFF
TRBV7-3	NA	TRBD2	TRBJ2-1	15	TGTGCCAGCAGCAAGACTAGCGGGAGTTACGGTGAGCAGTTCTTC	CASSKTSGSYGEQFF
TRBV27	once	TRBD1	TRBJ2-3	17	TGTGCCAGCAGTCGGGGCAAGGGGGCGCGAGGCACAGATACGCAGTATTTT	CASSRGKGARGTDTQYF
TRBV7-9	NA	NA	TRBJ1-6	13	TGTGCCAGCAGCATCAGGGGAAATTCACCCCTCCACTTT	CASSIRGNSPLHF
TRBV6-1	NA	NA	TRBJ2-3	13	TGTGCCAGCGGTAGTGGGTCGACAGATACGCAGTATTTT	CASGSGSTDTQYF
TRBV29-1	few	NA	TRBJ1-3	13	TGCAGCGCTGAGGTATATTTTGGAAACACCATATATTTT	CSAEVYFGNTIYF
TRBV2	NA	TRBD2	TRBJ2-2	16	TGTGCCAGCAGGGCGACTAGCGGGAGGAACACCGGGGAGCTGTTTTTT	CASRATSGRNTGELFF
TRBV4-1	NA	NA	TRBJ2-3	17	TGCGCCAGCAGCCAAGTCGGAACGCCGGGGCTGGCAGATACGCAGTATTTT	CASSQVGTPGLADTQYF
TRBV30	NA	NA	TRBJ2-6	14	TGTGCCTGGAGTGGGGCGACTGGGGCCAACGTCCTGACTTTC	CAWSGATGANVLTF
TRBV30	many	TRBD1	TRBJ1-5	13	TGTGCTTGTACGCAGGGGGGAGTTCAGCCCCAGCATTTT	CACTQGGVQPQHF
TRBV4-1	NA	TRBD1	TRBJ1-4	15	TGCGCCAGCAGCCAAGATGGGACAGGGGGTGAAAAACTGTTTTTT	CASSQDGTGGEKLFF
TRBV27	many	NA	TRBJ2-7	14	TGTGCCAGCAGTTTTACGTCGGCCGCCTACGAGCAGTACTTC	CASSFTSAAYEQYF
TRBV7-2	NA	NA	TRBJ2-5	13	TGTGCCAGCAGCTTAGGCCTCCAAGAGACCCAGTACTTC	CASSLGLQETQYF
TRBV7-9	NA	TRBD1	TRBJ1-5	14	TGTGCCAGCAGCCTTGCAGGGGGTAATCAGCCCCAGCATTTT	CASSLAGGNQPQHF
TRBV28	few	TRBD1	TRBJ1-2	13	TGTGCCAGCAGCGGAACAGGGGTCGGTGGCTACACCTTC	CASSGTGVGGYTF
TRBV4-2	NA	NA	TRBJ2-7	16	TGTGCCAGCAGCCAGGTACTAGGAAGTCGTAGTTTCGAGCAGTACTTC	CASSQVLGSRSFEQYF
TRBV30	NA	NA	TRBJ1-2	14	TGTGCCTGGACCAAGGGGGGGCGCGGGTATGGCTACACCTTC	CAWTKGGRGYGYTF
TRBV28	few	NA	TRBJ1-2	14	TGTGCCAGCAGTTCCCGGCCGCGGCCCTATGGCTACACCTTC	CASSSRPRPYGYTF
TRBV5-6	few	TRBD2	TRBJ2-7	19	TGTGCCAGCAGCTCCACCGGGACTAGCGGCCGCTTTCTTTCCTACGAGCAGTACTTC	CASSSTGTSGRFLSYEQYF
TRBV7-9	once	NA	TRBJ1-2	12	TGTGCCAGCAGCTTATATTCCACCCCCGGGGCCTTC	CASSLYSTPGAF
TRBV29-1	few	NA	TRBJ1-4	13	TGCAGCGTTAGACAGGCAACTAATGAAAAACTGTTTTTT	CSVRQATNEKLFF
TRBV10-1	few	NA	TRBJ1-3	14	TGCGCCAGCAGTCGGACAGTCTCTGGAAACACCATATATTTT	CASSRTVSGNTIYF
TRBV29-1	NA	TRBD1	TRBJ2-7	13	TGCAGCGTGGCCCCGGGACAGGGTGTCGAGCAGTACTTC	CSVAPGQGVEQYF
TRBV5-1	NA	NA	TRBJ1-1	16	TGCGCCAGCACCCCGGCCGGGACCATTATGAACACTGAAGCTTTCTTT	CASTPAGTIMNTEAFF